This T cell receptor (beta chain) was sequenced during a study of T cell responses to AZD1222 COVID-19 vaccine. Study-wide results and limits: Seropositive at baseline were only a handful of AZD1222 recipients.

As for this clone: The antigen is unknown.

The assay was immunoSEQ multiplex PCR, and TCRdb's table has in-frame clones only and misses some. The sample has 95,000 to 150,000 clones, around 90% seen once. This TCR was recovered from an adult in good health. The sample here was peripheral blood, taken on day 0 of AZD1222 vaccination.

CDR3 nucleotide sequence: TGTGCCACCAGTGATTTACCCCAGTACAATGAGCAGTTCTTC. It translates to CATSDLPQYNEQFF. The rearrangement links TRBV24-1 to TRBJ2-1, with D hard to call. V was clipped by 1 base and J by 4 bases, with 7 bases between them. Germline CDR1 reads KGHDR; CDR2 reads SFDVKD. The CDR3 contains 14 residues.